What follows is one T cell receptor beta chain and its context. Its antigen is as yet unknown. The data originate from a study of T cell repertoires in cytomegalovirus infection. About the research overall: Public TCR beta signatures indicated both CMV infection and matching HLA type.

TCRdb re-called the reads through MiXCR, storing one row per CDR3 protein. The sample contains about 920,000 distinct CDR3 sequences, roughly 31% of which appear only once. The V end lost 7 bases, the J end lost 2 bases, and 15 bases lay between the germline ends. CDR3 length equals 15 residues. This receptor was taken from a human donor in good health (CMV status not recorded). Some clones in this sample may be carry-over from other donors' samples. The sequencing used cultured CD8+ T cells from PBMCs, collected from culture after CMV antigen stimulation. The chain combines TRBV12-3 or TRBV12-4 with TRBJ2-1; D may be TRBD1 or TRBD2 (6 bases each). CDR3 bases: TGTGCCAGCAAGGGGGAGGACCACCCCTACAATGAGCAGTTCTTC. Residues: CASKGEDHPYNEQFF.